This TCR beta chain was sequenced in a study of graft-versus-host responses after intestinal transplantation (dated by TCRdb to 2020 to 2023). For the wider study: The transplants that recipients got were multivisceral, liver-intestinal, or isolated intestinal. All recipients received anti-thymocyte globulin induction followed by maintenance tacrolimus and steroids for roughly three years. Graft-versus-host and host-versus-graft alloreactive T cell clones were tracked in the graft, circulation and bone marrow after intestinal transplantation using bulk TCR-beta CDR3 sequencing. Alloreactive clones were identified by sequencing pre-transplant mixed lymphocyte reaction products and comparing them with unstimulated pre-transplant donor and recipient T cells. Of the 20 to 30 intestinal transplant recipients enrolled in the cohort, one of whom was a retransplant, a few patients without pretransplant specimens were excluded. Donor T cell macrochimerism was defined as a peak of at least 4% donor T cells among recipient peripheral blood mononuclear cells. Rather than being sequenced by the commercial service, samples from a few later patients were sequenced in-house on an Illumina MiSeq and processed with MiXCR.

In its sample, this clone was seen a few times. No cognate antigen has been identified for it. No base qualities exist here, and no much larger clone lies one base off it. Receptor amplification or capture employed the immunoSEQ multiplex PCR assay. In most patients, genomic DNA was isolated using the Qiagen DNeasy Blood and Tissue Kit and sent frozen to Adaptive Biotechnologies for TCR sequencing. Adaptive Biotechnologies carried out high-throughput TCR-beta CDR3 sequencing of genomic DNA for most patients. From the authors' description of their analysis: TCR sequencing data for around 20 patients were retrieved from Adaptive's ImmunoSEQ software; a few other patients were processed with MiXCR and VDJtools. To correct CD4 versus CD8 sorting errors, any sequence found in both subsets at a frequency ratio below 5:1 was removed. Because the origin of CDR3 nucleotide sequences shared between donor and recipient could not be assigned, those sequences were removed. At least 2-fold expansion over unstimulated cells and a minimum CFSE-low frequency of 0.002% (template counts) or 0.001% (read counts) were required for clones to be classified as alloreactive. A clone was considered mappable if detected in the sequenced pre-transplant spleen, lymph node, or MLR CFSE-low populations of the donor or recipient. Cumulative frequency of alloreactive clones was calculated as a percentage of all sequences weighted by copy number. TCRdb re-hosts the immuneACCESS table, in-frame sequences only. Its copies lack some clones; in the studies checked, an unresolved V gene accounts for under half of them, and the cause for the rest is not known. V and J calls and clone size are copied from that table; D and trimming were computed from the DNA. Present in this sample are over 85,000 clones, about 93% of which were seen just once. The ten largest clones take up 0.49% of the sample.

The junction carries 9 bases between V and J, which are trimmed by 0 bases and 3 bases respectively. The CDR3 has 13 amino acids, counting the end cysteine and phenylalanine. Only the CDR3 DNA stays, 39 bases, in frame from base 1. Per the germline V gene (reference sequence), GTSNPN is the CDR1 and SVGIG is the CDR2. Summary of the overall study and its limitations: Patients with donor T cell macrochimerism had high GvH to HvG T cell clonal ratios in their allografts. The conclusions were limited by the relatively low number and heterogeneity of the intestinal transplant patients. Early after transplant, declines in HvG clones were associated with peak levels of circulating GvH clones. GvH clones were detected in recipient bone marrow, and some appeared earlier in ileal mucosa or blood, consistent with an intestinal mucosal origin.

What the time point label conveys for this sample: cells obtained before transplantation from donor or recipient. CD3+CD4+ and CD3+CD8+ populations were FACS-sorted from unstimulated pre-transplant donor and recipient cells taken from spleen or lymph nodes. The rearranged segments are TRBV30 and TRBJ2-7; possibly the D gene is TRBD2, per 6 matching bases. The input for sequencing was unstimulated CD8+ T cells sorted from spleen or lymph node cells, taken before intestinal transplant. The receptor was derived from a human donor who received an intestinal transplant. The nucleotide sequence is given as TGTGCCTGGAGTGTTTCAGCGGGCTACGAGCAGTACTTC. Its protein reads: CAWSVSAGYEQYF. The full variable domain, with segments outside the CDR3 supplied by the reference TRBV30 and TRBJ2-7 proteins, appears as SQTIHQWPATLVQPVGSPLSLECTVEGTSNPNLYWYRQAAGRGLQLLFYSVGIGQISSEVPQNLSASRPQDRQFILSSKKLLLSDSGFYLCAWSVSAGYEQYFGPGTRLTVT.